This T cell receptor (beta chain) was profiled in a study of blood T cells in healthy people across ages. The second PCR ran roughly 7 to 12 cycles with a sample-barcoded 5' primer and J-beta primers. Using its own MiXCR run on the 5' RACE reads, TCRdb lists one record per CDR3 protein. The profile shows 550,000 to 700,000 distinct CDR3 sequences, 25% to 30% of them singletons. As for this clonotype: Its antigen is unidentified.

Study-level findings and limits: More naive CD4+ cells and higher diversity marked long-lived donors relative to aged donors. Possibly, changes in expanded clonotypes were confounded because donor CMV status was unknown.

No fewer than 6.5 million PBMCs went into each sample. Trimming took off 0 bases at V and 7 bases at J, with 18 bases between the two ends. This CDR3 has 16 residues. Germline V gene sequence: CDR1 LGHNA, CDR2 YSLEER. This TCR derives from a woman aged 70-85 years in good health. Sequenced input: blood. The chain joins TRBV4-3 to TRBJ1-2; weak D call: TRBD1 (5 bases). For the CDR3, the DNA is TGCGCCAGCAGCCAAGATACGGTCACGGGGCTTCGTGGCTACACCTTC. This translates into CASSQDTVTGLRGYTF.